This TCR beta chain was recovered during a study of blood T cell repertoires in COVID-19. Turning to the study itself: The United States, Italy and Spain provided the acute and convalescent COVID-19 samples. PBMCs, B-cell-depleted T cells, or T cells provided the cDNA or gDNA that made up the material.

Per the authors' pipeline: Amplification from reference gene primers served as the basis for estimated nucleated cell counts. Clones were read by immunoSEQ multiplex PCR, and TCRdb kept only the in-frame ones, dropping some. V and J calls and clone size are as listed in that table; D and trimming were resolved from the DNA. The repertoire holds around 200,000 clones, with around 90% as singletons. The V gene end was trimmed by 4 bases and the J gene end by 4 bases; junction bases not matched to a gene: 7. The germline gives CDR1 GTSNPN, CDR2 SVGIG (reference sequence). The CDR3 contains 15 residues. The receptor comes from a man aged 35-49 years with active or convalescent COVID-19. The sample taken for sequencing was peripheral blood. This rearrangement joins TRBV30 to TRBJ2-7, with 13 bases lining up with TRBD2. The chain's CDR3 is CAWNSAGLAGYEQYF. The CDR3 DNA reads as TGTGCCTGGAACTCCGCGGGACTAGCGGGATACGAGCAGTACTTC.